Following are 15 T cell receptor beta chains from one sample sequenced in a study of cytomegalovirus exposure and HLA in healthy donors. With 60 Vbeta and 13 Jbeta primers, the PCR was carried out. Using immunoSEQ multiplex PCR, the repertoire was profiled, and TCRdb retains in-frame clones only, with some absent. The table has about 110,000 clones, around 80% seen once; the top ten hold roughly 2.5%. Material: PBMCs. These TCRs come from a man in his forties in good health and CMV-seronegative.

This rearrangement joins TRBV6-1 to TRBJ2-5, with a possible D match to TRBD2 (5 bases). The CDR3 consists of 14 residues. V lost 5 bases, J lost 5 bases, and 15 bases lay in between. The germline gives CDR1 MNHNS, CDR2 SASEGT. The chain's CDR3 is CASSQMTKLETQYF. CDR3 in DNA: TGTGCCAGCAGTCAGATGACTAAGTTGGAGACCCAGTACTTC.

Relative to its sample, this clone is medium-sized (0.01 to 0.1%). The chain links TRBV4-1 to TRBJ2-7; 12 bases fit TRBD1. The CDR3 contains 14 residues. Germline V gene lookup returns CDR1 MGHRA and CDR2 YSYEKL. Germline trimming cut 4 bases from V and 2 bases from J; bases unmatched to any gene: 0. The CDR3 spells CASSRDRGPYEQYF. In DNA, the CDR3 is TGCGCCAGCAGCCGGGACAGGGGGCCCTACGAGCAGTACTTC.

The table lists this clone with a few counts. The chain carries TRBV13 and TRBJ1-4; D unresolved. V lost 3 bases and J lost 0, with 5 bases in between. CDR3 size: 14 residues. The germline CDR1 and CDR2 sequences are PRHDT and FYEKMQ (reference sequence). CDR3 in amino acids: CASSFGATNEKLFF. CDR3 nucleotides: TGTGCCAGCAGCTTTGGAGCAACTAATGAAAAACTGTTTTTT.

This clone is a singleton in its sample. The chain is built from TRBV7-2 and TRBJ2-7; D may be TRBD1 (5 bases). The germline V and J ends were trimmed by 1 base and 7 bases, with 14 bases remaining between them. The CDR3 runs to 14 residues. CDR1 and CDR2 from the germline V gene are SGHTA and FQGNSA. CDR3 nucleotides: TGTGCCAGCAGCTTAGAGGGGTCATACTCAGAGCAGTACTTC. This encodes CASSLEGSYSEQYF.

This clone was observed a handful of times. The chain links TRBV4-1 to TRBJ1-2; D might be TRBD1 (5 bases). CDR1 and CDR2 (germline): MGHRA, YSYEKL. V was clipped by 0 bases and J by 4 bases, with 15 bases between them. The CDR3 sequence is 16 residues long. The CDR3: CASSQDPGGTRYGYTF. As DNA, the CDR3 is TGCGCCAGCAGCCAAGACCCGGGGGGTACCCGCTATGGCTACACCTTC.

This chain joins TRBV6-6 and TRBJ1-5, with 8 bases that match TRBD1. The CDR3 sequence is 16 residues long. Looked up from germline, CDR1 is MNHNY and CDR2 is SVGAGI (reference sequence). With V trimmed by 0 bases and J by 1 base, 2 bases remained unmatched. In DNA form, the CDR3 reads TGTGCCAGCAGTTACTCGAACAGGGGGAGCAATCAGCCCCAGCATTTT. This translates into CASSYSNRGSNQPQHF.

The V call is TRBV19, the J call TRBJ2-5, with 9 bases fitting TRBD1. The ends lost 5 bases at V and 5 bases at J; junction bases unmatched: 12. CDR3 length: 16 residues. The germline V gene has CDR1 LNHDA and CDR2 SQIVND (reference sequence). The CDR3 protein is CASSPDRGIAAETQYF. Written as DNA, the CDR3 is TGTGCCAGTAGTCCGGACAGGGGTATTGCGGCGGAGACCCAGTACTTC.

The chain joins TRBV7-7 to TRBJ2-7; 11 nucleotides match TRBD1. The CDR3 is 15 residues long. J was trimmed by 5 bases and V by 4 bases; bases with no gene match: 7. Germline CDR1 is SSHAT and CDR2 is FNYEAQ (reference sequence). The CDR3 region has the DNA TGTGCCAGCAGCTCCATCCGGGACAGGGGGAACGAGCAGTACTTC. The encoded protein is CASSSIRDRGNEQYF.

The chain's CDR3 is CASSHRTGRYNEQFF. In DNA, the CDR3 is TGTGCCAGCAGCCACAGGACAGGACGATACAATGAGCAGTTCTTC. The V gene is TRBV11-3, the J gene TRBJ2-1, with 7 bases that match TRBD1. Losses at the gene ends were 5 bases for V and 4 bases for J; bases not matched to a gene: 8. Germline V gene sequence: CDR1 SGHNT, CDR2 YENEEA. This CDR3 has 15 residues.

V and J are TRBV6-5 and TRBJ2-3; 8 bases line up with TRBD2. The ends lost 4 bases at V and 6 bases at J; junction bases unmatched: 0. CDR3 length: 12 amino acids. Germline V lookup: CDR1 MNHEY, CDR2 SVGAGI. CDR3 region: CASSSGGDTQYF. CDR3 DNA sequence: TGTGCCAGCAGTTCGGGGGGGGATACGCAGTATTTT.

The chain recombines TRBV15 with TRBJ1-5, with no clear D. CDR3 length equals 12 residues. Germline CDR1 and CDR2: LNHNV and YYDKDF (reference sequence). The V end was cut by 1 base, the J end by 7 bases, with 5 bases between. Here the CDR3 reads CATSRVQQPQHF. In DNA, the CDR3 is TGTGCCACCAGCAGAGTTCAGCAGCCCCAGCATTTT.

The CDR3 spells CASSKQGSENTEAFF. In DNA, the CDR3 is TGCGCCAGCAGCAAACAGGGTAGCGAGAACACTGAAGCTTTCTTT. The chain uses TRBV5-1 and TRBJ1-1; a weak D match, TRBD1 (6 bases). Trimming took 4 bases from V and 1 from J, leaving 14 bases between them. This CDR3 spans 15 amino acids. Germline CDR1 reads SGHRS; CDR2 reads YFSETQ.

This sequence joins TRBV5-1 and TRBJ2-7; the match to TRBD1 covers 7 bases. Looked up from germline, CDR1 is SGHRS and CDR2 is YFSETQ. The V segment lost 7 bases and the J segment 2 bases; nucleotides outside the gene matches: 6. The CDR3 is made up of 13 amino acids. CDR3 bases: TGCGCCAGCTCCCCGCAGGGGGCCTACGAGCAGTACTTC. Encoded protein: CASSPQGAYEQYF.

This chain connects TRBV6-5 to TRBJ1-5; 11 bases are shared with TRBD1. The CDR3 is 15 residues long. Germline values: CDR1 MNHEY, CDR2 SVGAGI. Unmatched junction bases numbered 6, after V lost 6 bases and J lost 5 bases. Here the CDR3 DNA reads TGTGCCAGCAGCCAGGACAGGGGGCTGTATCAGCCCCAGCATTTT. Amino acids: CASSQDRGLYQPQHF.

This clone appeared many times. The rearrangement links TRBV6-1 to TRBJ2-7; 7 bases match TRBD1. Losses at the gene ends were 0 bases for V and 5 bases for J; bases not matched to a gene: 7. Germline values: CDR1 MNHNS, CDR2 SASEGT. This CDR3 is built from 15 residues. Written as DNA, the CDR3 is TGTGCCAGCAGTGAAGCGGCAGGGGGTGCACACGAGCAGTACTTC. It encodes CASSEAAGGAHEQYF.